This T cell receptor (beta chain) was obtained from a study of cytomegalovirus exposure and HLA in healthy donors. Study-level findings and limits: In vitro checks showed that a few CMV-associated chains really do target CMV antigens. TCR beta sequences reportedly predicted the HLA-A and HLA-B alleles of most subjects accurately.

Each donor was nominally healthy when sampled (though unrecorded immune exposures were likely). Primers included in the PCR were 60 Vbeta and 13 Jbeta primers. The method was immunoSEQ multiplex PCR; TCRdb's version includes in-frame clones alone and lacks a portion of them. The sample lists approximately 110,000 clones, about 80% seen once, with approximately 7.7% in the top ten. Notes on this clone: Antigen unknown.

Germline V CDR1 and CDR2: SGHVS, FQNEAQ. Trimming took 2 bases from V and 5 from J, leaving 9 bases between them. The CDR3 sequence is 13 residues long. Sequenced input: PBMCs. The source is a woman aged 50 to 65 in good health and CMV-seropositive. The chain recombines TRBV7-8 with TRBJ1-1; D uncertain. In DNA, the CDR3 is TGTGCCAGCAGCTTATATGGAGGTACTGAAGCTTTCTTT. This codes for CASSLYGGTEAFF.